The 21 T cell receptor beta chains in this list originate from one sample, sequenced in a study of T-cell reconstitution after alpha-beta-depleted transplantation in children. Unique molecular identifiers were incorporated during preparation of the TCRbeta library. TCRdb ran MiXCR on the PCR reads and lists one entry per CDR3 protein. Of 530,000 or so distinct CDR3 sequences listed, 27% are singletons. This specimen was PBMCs, taken before TCRalphabeta/CD19-depleted stem cell transplant. The receptor set was obtained from a boy under three years old with Wiskott-Aldrich syndrome, due to receive a stem cell transplant.

This chain joins TRBV5-1 and TRBJ2-3, with no clear D. Germline lookup yields CDR1 SGHRS and CDR2 YFSETQ. V shed 2 bases and J shed 8 bases, with 12 bases lying between them. This CDR3 contains 13 residues. In DNA, the CDR3 is TGCGCCAGCAGCTTTAACACAGACCCTACGCAGTATTTT. It translates to CASSFNTDPTQYF.

V and J are TRBV10-3 and TRBJ2-3; 8 bases line up with TRBD1. This CDR3 spans 17 amino acids. Losses at the gene ends were 4 bases for V and 4 bases for J; bases not matched to a gene: 13. CDR1 and CDR2 from the germline V gene are ENHRY and SYGVKD. The CDR3 nucleotides are TGTGCCATCAGTGCCTTTTGGGGACAGGAACGGTCAGATACGCAGTATTTT. This gives the protein CAISAFWGQERSDTQYF.

This clonotype has more than one count but fewer than ten. This rearrangement joins TRBV10-3 to TRBJ2-1; 11 positions match TRBD2. CDR1 is ENHRY, CDR2 SYGVKD, per germline. The CDR3 has 15 amino acids. Losses at the gene ends were 8 bases for V and 1 base for J; bases not matched to a gene: 4. DNA of the CDR3: TGTGCCATCGGGCTAGCGGGAGGATCCTACAATGAGCAGTTCTTC. Translating it yields CAIGLAGGSYNEQFF.

CDR3 loop: CASSPGLAGGPAEQYF. The DNA of the CDR3 is TGCGCCAGCTCGCCGGGACTAGCGGGAGGGCCAGCCGAGCAGTACTTC. The gene calls are TRBV5-1 and TRBJ2-7; 16 nucleotides line up with TRBD2. The length of the CDR3 is 16 residues. Germline V lookup: CDR1 SGHRS, CDR2 YFSETQ. V lost 7 bases, J lost 6 bases, and 10 bases stayed unmatched.

This clonotype was detected many times. V is TRBV5-1 and J is TRBJ2-1, with a tentative D call TRBD2 (5 bases). The germline gives CDR1 SGHRS, CDR2 YFSETQ. The CDR3 spans 17 residues. V lost 4 bases and J lost 3, with 20 bases in between. CDR3: CASSTKAGLFVYNEQFF. The CDR3 DNA reads TGCGCCAGCAGCACCAAAGCCGGACTCTTCGTCTACAATGAGCAGTTCTTC.

The table lists this clonotype with a few counts. The chain links TRBV5-1 to TRBJ2-7; 8 bases match TRBD1. Trimming at V came to 4 bases and at J to 1 base, leaving 16 bases not matched to a gene. Germline V CDR1 and CDR2: SGHRS, YFSETQ. The CDR3 consists of 18 residues. Here the CDR3 reads CASSPIYRTGGESYEQYF. The DNA of the CDR3 is TGCGCCAGCAGCCCAATTTATAGAACAGGGGGTGAATCCTACGAGCAGTACTTC.

This clonotype was detected a few times. The V call is TRBV11-2, the J call TRBJ2-1; possibly TRBD1 or TRBD2 for D (10 bases each). CDR1 is SGHAT, CDR2 FQNNGV, per germline. This CDR3 has 16 residues. Trimming removed 7 bases from V and 5 bases from J, with 21 bases in between. The CDR3 nucleotides read TGTGCCAGCATGTGGACTAGCGGACAGGGGGACAATGAGCAGTTCTTC. Its translation: CASMWTSGQGDNEQFF.

V and J are TRBV29-1 and TRBJ2-1; 7 bases map to TRBD1. V was pared by 6 bases and J by 12 bases, with 8 bases of the junction left unmatched. CDR3 length: 11 residues. CDR1 and CDR2 (germline): SQVTM, ANQGSEA. CDR3: CSVATGSGQFF. As DNA, the CDR3 is TGCAGCGTAGCGACAGGGTCGGGGCAGTTCTTC.

This clonotype was seen repeatedly, ten times or more. The junction and the germline gene differ at one end; a read error may be behind it. The chain is built from TRBV5-1 and TRBJ2-1; TRBD1 aligns across 9 bases. Looked up from germline, CDR1 is SGHRS and CDR2 is YFSETQ. The CDR3 is 14 amino acids. The CDR3 reads CASSPGQGYNEQFF. The CDR3 region has the DNA TGTGCCAGCAGTCCGGGACAGGGCTACAATGAGCAGTTCTTC.

The chain combines TRBV5-1 with TRBJ2-2; D is ambiguous. The CDR3 consists of 14 residues. V lost 6 bases and J 0 bases, leaving 9 bases between the germline ends. Germline-derived CDR1 and CDR2 are SGHRS and YFSETQ. CDR3 DNA: TGCGCCAGCATCTTCCGACCGAACACCGGGGAGCTGTTTTTT. Encoded protein: CASIFRPNTGELFF.

This rearrangement joins TRBV12-3 or TRBV12-4 to TRBJ2-1, with 7 bases matching TRBD2. The CDR3 runs to 16 residues. Trimming cost V 7 bases and J 1 base; bases outside gene matches: 10. CDR3 residues: CASTLGIAGSYNEQFF. CDR3 bases: TGTGCCAGCACCTTAGGGATAGCGGGTTCCTACAATGAGCAGTTCTTC.

This clonotype has ten or more counts. This rearrangement joins TRBV5-1 to TRBJ2-1; no reliable D call. Germline values: CDR1 SGHRS, CDR2 YFSETQ. Trimming stripped 1 base from V and 4 bases from J, with 12 bases between. The CDR3 runs 15 residues. CDR3 sequence (DNA): TGCGCCAGCAGCTTGTCATCAGGTGGATACAATGAGCAGTTCTTC. Amino acid sequence: CASSLSSGGYNEQFF.

This clonotype was observed a handful of times. The genes are TRBV5-1 and TRBJ2-1; 9 bases fit TRBD2. After removal of 4 bases from V and 4 bases from J, the junction contained 6 bases not matched to a gene. The CDR3 runs 15 residues. Germline values: CDR1 SGHRS, CDR2 YFSETQ. CDR3 nucleotides: TGCGCCAGCAGCCGGCTAGCGGGACCATACAATGAGCAGTTCTTC. This translates into CASSRLAGPYNEQFF.

In this sample, this clonotype turned up a few times. In DNA, the CDR3 is TGTGCCAGCAGCCAGAAGGGGATTGATACGCAGTATTTT. This gives the protein CASSQKGIDTQYF. V is TRBV13 and J is TRBJ2-3; possible D gene TRBD1, 5 bases. Deletions cut 5 bases from V and 6 bases from J, with 12 bases between. This CDR3 has 13 residues. Per the germline V gene, CDR1 is PRHDT and CDR2 is FYEKMQ (reference sequence).

J is TRBJ2-6 and V is TRBV12-3 or TRBV12-4, with D possibly matching TRBD1 (6 bases). With 8 bases removed from V and 0 bases from J, the gap between germline ends came to 17 bases. The CDR3 spans 17 residues. The CDR3 sequence is CASGNQDRPSGANVLTF. The CDR3 DNA sequence: TGTGCCAGCGGCAATCAGGACAGACCCTCTGGGGCCAACGTCCTGACTTTC.

The chain recombines TRBV20-1 with TRBJ1-5; 7 nucleotides align to TRBD1. Germline values: CDR1 DFQATT, CDR2 SNEGSKA (reference sequence). Losses at the gene ends were 6 bases for V and 1 base for J; bases not matched to a gene: 12. CDR3 length: 16 amino acids. DNA for the CDR3: TGCAGTGCGACCCCCCCGGGCAGGGGGAGCAATCAGCCCCAGCATTTT. Residues: CSATPPGRGSNQPQHF.

DNA for the CDR3: TGCGCCAGCAGCCGTAGAATAAGAGCGGGAGTTCGGAATGAGCAGTTCTTC. Translation: CASSRRIRAGVRNEQFF. This chain uses TRBV5-1 with TRBJ2-1; 8 positions agree with TRBD2. The CDR3 sequence is 17 residues long. V lost 4 bases to trimming and J lost 7 bases; unmatched junction nucleotides: 16. The germline V gene has CDR1 SGHRS and CDR2 YFSETQ.

J is TRBJ2-3 and V is TRBV5-1; 10 bases line up with TRBD2. Germline CDR1 is SGHRS and CDR2 is YFSETQ. J gave up 2 bases and V 4 bases, and 7 bases lay outside the gene matches. CDR3 length: 16 residues. The CDR3, as DNA: TGCGCCAGCAGCCGGCCCGGGACTAGCGCCACAGATACGCAGTATTTT. It is translated as CASSRPGTSATDTQYF. Full variable domain (outside the CDR3, taken from reference TRBV5-1 and TRBJ2-3): KAGVTQTPRYLIKTRGQQVTLSCSPISGHRSVSWYQQTPGQGLQFLFEYFSETQRNKGNFPGRFSGRQFSNSRSEMNVSTLELGDSALYLCASSRPGTSATDTQYFGPGTRLTVL.

The V call is TRBV7-9, the J call TRBJ1-2; no reliable D call. CDR1 and CDR2 (germline): SEHNR, FQNEAQ (reference sequence). CDR3 size: 13 residues. V was clipped by 6 bases and J by 8 bases, with 16 bases between them. The CDR3 protein is CASSPEGSGGYTF. The CDR3 bases are TGTGCCAGCAGTCCGGAAGGGTCGGGGGGCTACACCTTC.

The chain links TRBV20-1 to TRBJ2-3; D may be TRBD2 (6 bases). V lost 0 bases to trimming and J lost 5 bases, with 6 bases between them. Germline-derived CDR1 and CDR2 are DFQATT and SNEGSKA (reference sequence). This CDR3 has 12 amino acids. The CDR3 sequence is CSAREGGDTQYF. In DNA, the CDR3 is TGCAGTGCTAGAGAGGGGGGAGATACGCAGTATTTT.

The chain combines TRBV12-3 or TRBV12-4 with TRBJ1-5; TRBD1 matches at 9 bases. There are 16 residues in the CDR3. Unmatched junction bases numbered 12, after V lost 6 bases and J lost 6 bases. CDR3 sequence: CASRRYEGQGGQPQHF. CDR3 bases: TGTGCCAGCAGGAGATATGAGGGACAGGGCGGTCAGCCCCAGCATTTT.